The clone carrying this T cell receptor (beta chain) occurred once. CD4+ cell separation produced CD45RA+ naive and CD45RA-negative memory subsets. The sample comes from a study of shared clonotypes between healthy human individuals. CDR1 and CDR2 (germline): SGHNT, YYREEE (reference sequence). Trimming took 1 base from V and 6 from J, leaving 14 bases between them. The CDR3 covers 15 residues. This was a deep-level run. Profiled with immunoSEQ multiplex PCR; TCRdb holds only in-frame clones, not every one. This repertoire shows about 960,000 clones, around three quarters found once; its top ten account for around 1.5%.

What was sequenced was memory CD4+ T cells sorted from blood. As for subset: CD45RA-negative fraction. The TCR was taken from a man aged 18 to 30 in good health. The rearrangement uses TRBV5-4 and TRBJ2-1; D gene ambiguous. CDR3 region: CASSLFVLAGNEQFF. CDR3 nucleotide sequence: TGTGCCAGCAGCTTGTTTGTACTCGCTGGCAATGAGCAGTTCTTC.